Following are 22 T cell receptor beta chains from one sample sequenced in a study of vaccination effects on CD4 cells after COVID-19. Profiled with immunoSEQ multiplex PCR; TCRdb holds only in-frame clones, not every one. The data hold tens of thousands of clones, with roughly 70% observed a single time. These receptors' targets are unknown. Antigen-specific CD4+ T cells were expanded (with viral peptide pools) by the ViraFEST assay ahead of sequencing. Cells that had been cultured for roughly eleven days were the source of isolated CD4+ T cells. Vaccine recipients had no previous SARS-CoV-2 infection; their nucleocapsid antibodies were negative. The sample here was CD4+ T cells from PBMCs cultured with SARS-CoV-2 spike peptides, taken before COVID-19 vaccination. The receptors stem from a human donor who received a COVID-19 vaccine.

This clone was recorded a few times. This chain uses TRBV6-5 with TRBJ2-2; D remains ambiguous. Germline V gene data show CDR1 as MNHEY and CDR2 as SVGAGI. Trimming pared 5 bases from V and 8 bases from J, leaving 12 bases between. The CDR3 totals 13 residues. The CDR3 loop is CASSKPFYGELFF. DNA of the CDR3: TGTGCCAGCAGTAAGCCCTTTTATGGGGAGCTGTTTTTT.

This clone was seen only once. This chain links TRBV11-2 with TRBJ1-2, with 8 bases identical to TRBD1. The CDR3 spans 13 residues. The germline V gene encodes CDR1 SGHAT and CDR2 FQNNGV. The ends lost 2 bases at V and 8 bases at J; junction bases unmatched: 4. For the CDR3, the DNA is TGTGCCAGCAGCTTACTCAGGGGGCAAGGCTACACCTTC. It encodes CASSLLRGQGYTF.

A single count supports this clone. The chain links TRBV20-1 to TRBJ2-1; 8 bases are shared with TRBD2. With 3 bases clipped from V and 7 bases from J, the junction kept 11 bases outside the gene matches. The germline V gene encodes CDR1 DFQATT and CDR2 SNEGSKA (reference sequence). The CDR3 is made up of 15 amino acids. CDR3 sequence: CSASGTGGAGNEQFF. The CDR3 DNA sequence: TGCAGTGCTAGTGGTACCGGGGGGGCGGGGAATGAGCAGTTCTTC.

J is TRBJ1-1 and V is TRBV6-5; no clear D. Trimming shortened V by 0 bases and J by 12 bases, and 11 bases separated the two germline ends. CDR3 length equals 12 residues. Germline loops: CDR1 MNHEY, CDR2 SVGAGI. DNA of the CDR3: TGTGCCAGCAGTTACTCGGCGGGGTCCCCTTTCTTT. This sequence encodes CASSYSAGSPFF.

This chain links TRBV3-1 (or the pseudogene TRBV3-2) with TRBJ1-2, with 7 bases identical to TRBD1. The CDR3 is 16 amino acids. CDR1 LGHDT and CDR2 YNNKEL come from the germline V gene (reference sequence). Trimming cost V 3 bases and J 5 bases; bases outside gene matches: 12. In DNA form, the CDR3 reads TGTGCCAGCAGCCATTCGCCCGGACAGGCCCCATATGGCTACACCTTC. It is translated as CASSHSPGQAPYGYTF.

The chain uses TRBV27 and TRBJ1-1; D ambiguous. V was clipped by 0 bases and J by 0 bases, with 8 bases between them. This CDR3 spans 15 amino acids. The germline V gene encodes CDR1 MNHEY and CDR2 SMNVEV (reference sequence). The chain's CDR3 is CASSLSLNVNTEAFF. The DNA for the CDR3 is TGTGCCAGCAGTTTATCCCTCAACGTGAACACTGAAGCTTTCTTT.

The V call is TRBV12-3 or TRBV12-4, the J call TRBJ2-7; tentatively, D is TRBD1 (5 bases). Trimming took off 3 bases at V and 2 bases at J, with 8 bases between the two ends. CDR3 length: 13 residues. The CDR3 nucleotides read TGTGCCAGCAGTTTGGGGCAGACCTACGAGCAGTACTTC. This translates into CASSLGQTYEQYF.

The genes are TRBV6-4 and TRBJ2-2; D is undetermined. V lost 0 bases and J lost 0, with 8 bases in between. There are 16 residues in the CDR3. The germline gives CDR1 MRHNA, CDR2 SNTAGT. The CDR3 bases are TGTGCCAGCAGTGACTCCGGCAGCGCGAACACCGGGGAGCTGTTTTTT. Protein product: CASSDSGSANTGELFF.

The table lists this clone with a few counts. V usage is TRBV7-6 and J usage is TRBJ2-7, with a weak D call TRBD2 (7 bases). The CDR3 has 17 amino acids. V lost 2 bases to trimming and J lost 0 bases, with 17 bases between them. Per the germline V gene, CDR1 is SGHVS and CDR2 is FNYEAQ. This CDR3 reads CASSLKGGGVGSYEQYF. For the CDR3, the DNA is TGTGCCAGCAGCTTAAAAGGGGGGGGCGTCGGCTCCTACGAGCAGTACTTC.

The V call is TRBV25-1, the J call TRBJ2-7, with TRBD2 matching 10 bases. The CDR3 totals 15 residues. Trimming removed 2 bases from V and 3 bases from J; junction bases left unmatched: 4. The germline CDR1 and CDR2 sequences are MGHDK and SYGVNS. The CDR3 protein is CASSERPSGSYEQYF. CDR3 DNA sequence: TGTGCCAGCAGTGAACGGCCTAGCGGGAGCTACGAGCAGTACTTC.

V and J are TRBV9 and TRBJ1-4, with unresolved D. With 0 bases removed from V and 0 bases from J, the gap between germline ends came to 12 bases. The CDR3 runs to 17 residues. Germline V gene sequence: CDR1 SGDLS, CDR2 YYNGEE. CDR3 loop: CASSVGVGRATNEKLFF. The CDR3 DNA reads TGTGCCAGCAGCGTAGGTGTGGGAAGAGCAACTAATGAAAAACTGTTTTTT.

J is TRBJ2-3 and V is TRBV14; D is tentatively TRBD1 or TRBD2 (6 bases each). V dropped 0 bases and J dropped 6 bases, with 19 bases sitting between them. Germline CDR1 is SGHDN and CDR2 is FVKESK. The CDR3 consists of 17 residues. Here the CDR3 reads CASSQEWGLGTPDTQYF. CDR3 bases: TGTGCCAGCAGCCAAGAGTGGGGGCTGGGGACTCCGGATACGCAGTATTTT.

J is TRBJ2-7 and V is TRBV27; 8 bases align to TRBD1. This CDR3 is built from 15 residues. Germline lookup yields CDR1 MNHEY and CDR2 SMNVEV (reference sequence). The J segment lost 5 bases and the V segment lost 5 bases, leaving 11 bases of the junction unmatched. The CDR3 region has the DNA TGTGCCAGCAGTCCCCCGGGCAGGGGGCGTCACGAGCAGTACTTC. Its protein is CASSPPGRGRHEQYF.

This clone was recorded only once. The rearrangement uses TRBV15 and TRBJ2-2; 11 bases match TRBD2. The CDR3 length is 15 residues. Germline-derived CDR1 and CDR2 are LNHNV and YYDKDF (reference sequence). V shed 3 bases and J 5 bases; nucleotides not matched to a gene: 2. CDR3 sequence: CATSSRLAGTGELFF. For the CDR3, the DNA is TGTGCCACCAGCAGCCGACTAGCGGGGACCGGGGAGCTGTTTTTT.

The chain couples TRBV7-9 to TRBJ2-1; 10 nucleotides align to TRBD2. The CDR3 runs to 15 residues. Germline assignment: CDR1 SEHNR and CDR2 FQNEAQ (reference sequence). V gave up 8 bases and J gave up 4 bases; unmatched junction bases: 8. Here the CDR3 DNA reads TGTGCCAGCGGTCAAGCGGGAGGGTTATACAATGAGCAGTTCTTC. The encoded protein is CASGQAGGLYNEQFF.

Written as DNA, the CDR3 is TGCGCCAGCAGCTTAACCCCGGGACTATACACCGGGGAGCTGTTTTTT. This encodes CASSLTPGLYTGELFF. The V gene is TRBV5-1, the J gene TRBJ2-2; the match to TRBD2 covers 7 bases. The germline V gene has CDR1 SGHRS and CDR2 YFSETQ. CDR3 length: 16 amino acids. Unmatched junction bases numbered 7, after V lost 2 bases and J lost 3 bases.

The genes are TRBV7-2 and TRBJ1-1; 11 nucleotides line up with TRBD1. Germline lookup yields CDR1 SGHTA and CDR2 FQGNSA. V was clipped by 2 bases and J by 11 bases; unmatched bases: 4. CDR3 size: 13 residues. The CDR3 nucleotides are TGTGCCAGCAGCTTACGGGACAGGGGGGTCGCTTTCTTT. Protein product: CASSLRDRGVAFF.

This clone was seen only once. The chain joins TRBV6-5 to TRBJ2-4, with a tentative D call TRBD2 (6 bases). CDR1 MNHEY and CDR2 SVGAGI come from the germline V gene. This CDR3 contains 15 residues. V was cut by 6 bases and J by 6 bases, with 18 bases left in between. The chain's CDR3 is CASSGLGMGGNIQYF. In nucleotides, the CDR3 is TGTGCCAGCAGCGGCTTGGGGATGGGGGGAAACATTCAGTACTTC.

This clone has just one count. The chain has TRBV14 and TRBJ2-1, with a possible D match to TRBD2 (5 bases). CDR1 is SGHDN, CDR2 FVKESK, per germline. The V and J ends lost 0 bases and 9 bases respectively, with 6 bases between them. The CDR3 runs 12 residues. The CDR3 is CASSQDRGEQFF. Here the CDR3 DNA reads TGTGCCAGCAGCCAAGATCGGGGTGAGCAGTTCTTC.

V and J are TRBV29-1 and TRBJ2-3; D is uncertain. The V gene's germline CDR1 is SQVTM and CDR2 ANQGSEA. Deletions cut 7 bases from V and 4 bases from J, with 12 bases between. The CDR3 totals 12 residues. The CDR3 DNA is TGCAGCGAAGGAGACGGCGCAGATACGCAGTATTTT. Amino acid sequence: CSEGDGADTQYF.

This clone was seen once. The chain recombines TRBV2 with TRBJ1-3; unclear D gene. Germline CDR1 is SNHLY and CDR2 is FYNNEI. This CDR3 has 15 residues. V shed 4 bases and J shed 2 bases, with 12 bases lying between them. The CDR3 DNA reads TGTGCCAGCAGTGCGAACAATCTAGCTGGAAACACCATATATTTT. It specifies CASSANNLAGNTIYF.

The rearrangement links TRBV21-1 to TRBJ2-7; the table assigns TRBD1, which was not confirmed against the DNA. TRBV21-1 is designated a pseudogene. The CDR3 extends over 16 amino acids. The DNA for the CDR3 is TGTGCCAGCAGCCCCCCGGTTCAGGGGGGCGTCTACGAGCAGTACTTC. Its translation: CASSPPVQGGVYEQYF.